This is a list of T cell receptor beta chains from one sample in a study of cytomegalovirus exposure and HLA in healthy donors. Libraries were prepared by immunoSEQ multiplex PCR; TCRdb keeps only in-frame clonotypes and omits some of them. The data hold about 160,000 clones, with about 77% observed a single time. Sequenced: PBMCs. These receptors were obtained from a woman aged 45 to 65 in good health and CMV-seronegative. Both conserved end residues are part of each CDR3. The order of the fields is V gene, J gene, CDR3 protein.

V: TRBV28; J: TRBJ1-6; CDR3: CASSLPGGGLPLHF
V: TRBV28; J: TRBJ1-5; CDR3: CASSDKDYYQPQHF
V: TRBV7-9; J: TRBJ1-5; CDR3: CASLPMEGNQPQHF
V: TRBV6-5; J: TRBJ1-5; CDR3: CASSYSGTGRQPQHF
V: TRBV15; J: TRBJ2-7; CDR3: CATSRVRTGNEQYF
V: TRBV18; J: TRBJ2-2; CDR3: CASSPFRTGADTGELFF
V: TRBV4-3; J: TRBJ2-4; CDR3: CASSQDMSGANIQYF
V: TRBV19; J: TRBJ2-3; CDR3: CASTLAADYTDTQYF
V: TRBV7-8; J: TRBJ1-3; CDR3: CASSLRGLSSGNTIYF
V: TRBV7-2; J: TRBJ2-3; CDR3: CASSYRTSSDTQYF
V: TRBV19; J: TRBJ2-7; CDR3: CASSIQNRFSSYEQYF
V: TRBV19; J: TRBJ2-1; CDR3: CASSISLAGRPLLNEQFF
V: TRBV19; J: TRBJ1-4; CDR3: CASSISPLGGSGKLFF
V: TRBV6-1; J: TRBJ1-1; CDR3: CASSKDRGRVNTEAFF
V: TRBV29-1; J: TRBJ1-1; CDR3: CSAAGGRGTEAFF
V: TRBV19; J: TRBJ1-2; CDR3: CASSINGQGNYGYTF
V: TRBV29-1; J: TRBJ1-3; CDR3: CSVRTSSSGNTIYF
V: TRBV5-1; J: TRBJ2-5; CDR3: CASSLGQQETQYF